This T cell receptor (beta chain) was obtained from a study of shared clonotypes between healthy human individuals. Whole-study results and caveats: Among donors, clonotype sharing was expected to be affected by sequencing depth. Non-shared clonotypes showed lower generation probabilities than clonotypes common to all four donors.

Nashville, Tennessee was home to all donors, who were Caucasian adults. Trimming took 10 bases from V and 0 from J, leaving 10 bases between them. The CDR3 sequence is 13 residues long. The germline V gene encodes CDR1 SEHNR and CDR2 FQNEAQ (reference sequence). As for this clone: Its target is not known.

At the deep level, the assay was run. Clones were read by immunoSEQ multiplex PCR, and TCRdb kept only the in-frame ones, dropping some. The sample lists 1 million to 1.3 million clones, roughly 74% occurring once. The clonotype comes from a man aged 18 to 29 in good health. Some clones in this sample may be carry-over from other donors' samples. Material: memory CD4+ T cells from PBMCs. Subset given: CD45RA-negative fraction. The chain joins TRBV7-9 to TRBJ2-1, with unresolved D. The DNA of the CDR3 is TGTGCCATACGGAGTGGCTCCTACAATGAGCAGTTCTTC. This encodes CAIRSGSYNEQFF.